Following are 20 T cell receptor beta chains from one sample sequenced in a study of regulatory T cells in long-lasting Graves disease. Stated time point: newly diagnosed GD, antithyroid drugs for less than 3 months. After RNA was extracted from PBMCs, the TCR library was made from it. Construction of TCR beta libraries relied on iRepertoire HTBI primers and on Arm-PCR targeting CDR3 regions. TCRdb recomputed calls from the multiplex PCR reads with MiXCR, one row per CDR3 protein. The data show some 450,000 distinct CDR3 sequences, about a sixth seen once. A further study also used this sample, focusing on T cells in Graves' hyperthyroidism and ophthalmopathy.

The specimen comprised peripheral blood mononuclear cells (PBMCs), sampled at new diagnosis, from a patient treated with antithyroid drugs. Receptors were obtained from a woman aged 25 to 39 with Graves disease.

Regarding this clonotype: A far more abundant clone sits one base away, making this likely a read error. The chain joins TRBV11-1 to TRBJ2-1, with a tentative D call TRBD1 (7 bases). The V and J ends lost 3 bases and 4 bases respectively, with 13 bases between them. The germline CDR1 and CDR2 sequences are SGHAT and FQDESV (reference sequence). The CDR3 spans 15 residues. The CDR3 nucleotides are TGTGCCAGCAGCTTTGGGGGGACAGTATACAATGAGCAGTTCTTC. Its protein product is CASSFGGTVYNEQFF.

The chain recombines TRBV30 with TRBJ2-1, with 9 positions matching TRBD1. This CDR3 contains 14 residues. The germline V gene has CDR1 GTSNPN and CDR2 SVGIG (reference sequence). The junction had 2 bases not matched to a gene; V was cut back by 5 bases and J by 0 bases. This CDR3 is CAWGTGSSYNEQFF. CDR3 sequence (DNA): TGTGCCTGGGGGACAGGGAGCTCCTACAATGAGCAGTTCTTC.

This clonotype was picked up many times. The chain recombines TRBV7-9 with TRBJ2-7; no clear D. The CDR3 sequence is 14 residues long. The V gene's germline CDR1 is SEHNR and CDR2 FQNEAQ (reference sequence). V lost 0 bases and J lost 3, with 9 bases in between. Here the CDR3 reads CASSLAGLIYEQYF. As DNA, the CDR3 is TGTGCCAGCAGCTTAGCTGGCCTGATCTACGAGCAGTACTTC.

The CDR3 is CASSTPAGVNTGELFF. In nucleotides, the CDR3 is TGTGCCAGCAGCACTCCGGCTGGGGTAAACACCGGGGAGCTGTTTTTT. The chain uses TRBV7-9 and TRBJ2-2; unclear D gene. This CDR3 contains 16 residues. The V gene lost 5 bases and the J gene lost 2 bases, with 15 bases spanning the gap. The germline V gene encodes CDR1 SEHNR and CDR2 FQNEAQ (reference sequence). Looking up the rest from reference TRBV7-9 and TRBJ2-2 gives the full variable domain: DTGVSQNPRHKITKRGQNVTFRCDPISEHNRLYWYRQTLGQGPEFLTYFQNEAQLEKSRLLSDRFSAERPKGSFSTLEIQRTEQGDSAMYLCASSTPAGVNTGELFFGEGSRLTVL.

The genes are TRBV5-1 and TRBJ1-1, with D maybe TRBD1 (5 bases). CDR1 and CDR2 from the germline V gene are SGHRS and YFSETQ. This CDR3 has 19 residues. V was clipped by 3 bases and J by 0 bases, with 24 bases between them. CDR3 DNA sequence: TGCGCCAGCAGCTATCGATCCGGGACGCCGTGGGCCATGAACACTGAAGCTTTCTTT. Translated, it gives CASSYRSGTPWAMNTEAFF. The full variable domain, rest sourced from reference TRBV5-1 and TRBJ1-1, is KAGVTQTPRYLIKTRGQQVTLSCSPISGHRSVSWYQQTPGQGLQFLFEYFSETQRNKGNFPGRFSGRQFSNSRSEMNVSTLELGDSALYLCASSYRSGTPWAMNTEAFFGQGTRLTVV.

This clonotype was seen at least ten times. The rearrangement links TRBV10-3 to TRBJ1-2; unclear D gene. This CDR3 is 13 amino acids long. Trimming took off 3 bases at V and 7 bases at J, with 12 bases between the two ends. Germline loops: CDR1 ENHRY, CDR2 SYGVKD. DNA for the CDR3: TGTGCCATCAGTGAACCGTCATCGGGTGGCTACACCTTC. Amino acids: CAISEPSSGGYTF.

This clonotype has at least ten counts. The chain is built from TRBV28 and TRBJ2-1; possible D gene TRBD2, 5 bases. V was pared by 10 bases and J by 4 bases, with 14 bases between. This CDR3 is built from 13 residues. Germline V CDR1 and CDR2: MDHEN, SYDVKM. DNA of the CDR3: TGTGCCATTACACACCCGGGATACAATGAGCAGTTCTTC. It is translated as CAITHPGYNEQFF. The variable domain in full, with the rest retrieved from reference TRBV28 and TRBJ2-1, is DVKVTQSSRYLVKRTGEKVFLECVQDMDHENMFWYRQDPGLGLRLIYFSYDVKMKEKGDIPEGYSVSREKKERFSLILESASTNQTSMYLCAITHPGYNEQFFGPGTRLTVL.

This clonotype occurred many times. V is TRBV20-1 and J is TRBJ2-1; a possible D gene is TRBD2 (6 bases). Germline loops: CDR1 DFQATT, CDR2 SNEGSKA (reference sequence). There are 13 residues in the CDR3. CDR3 region: CCYSGVSYNEQFF. The CDR3 coding sequence is TGCTGCTATAGCGGAGTCTCCTACAATGAGCAGTTCTTC.

The J gene is TRBJ1-2, the V gene TRBV20-1, with D unclear. The CDR3 has 11 amino acids. V gave up 1 base and J gave up 6 bases, with 6 bases separating them. Germline loops: CDR1 DFQATT, CDR2 SNEGSKA (reference sequence). CDR3 DNA: TGCAGTGCTAGAGGGGCGCATGGCTACACCTTC. Protein product: CSARGAHGYTF.

The rearrangement joins TRBV6-2 or TRBV6-3 to TRBJ2-4; D gene uncertain. Germline V gene sequence: CDR1 MNHEY, CDR2 SVGEGT. This CDR3 spans 16 amino acids. V dropped 5 bases and J dropped 0 bases, with 14 bases sitting between them. The CDR3: CASSEKGSQAKNIQYF. CDR3 sequence (DNA): TGTGCCAGCAGTGAAAAGGGCTCCCAAGCCAAAAACATTCAGTACTTC.

This clonotype was counted only a few times. The rearrangement joins TRBV20-1 to TRBJ1-6; weak D call: TRBD1 (5 bases). The V and J ends lost 0 bases and 12 bases respectively, with 15 bases between them. Germline V CDR1 and CDR2: DFQATT, SNEGSKA (reference sequence). The length of the CDR3 is 14 residues. The CDR3 sequence is CSARDLEGMGPLHF. DNA of the CDR3: TGCAGTGCTAGAGATCTCGAGGGGATGGGACCCCTCCACTTT.

The sample holds many counts of this clonotype. This chain links TRBV18 with TRBJ2-1, with a tentative D call TRBD2 (5 bases). The length of the CDR3 is 14 residues. Trimming shortened V by 8 bases and J by 0 bases, and 11 bases separated the two germline ends. Germline CDR1 reads KGHSH; CDR2 reads LQKENI. The CDR3 protein is CASSPGSSYNEQFF. The CDR3 DNA sequence: TGTGCCAGCAGCCCGGGAAGCTCCTACAATGAGCAGTTCTTC.

This clonotype was seen many times. V and J are TRBV27 and TRBJ2-2; D possibly corresponds to TRBD1 (5 bases). From germline, CDR1 is MNHEY and CDR2 SMNVEV (reference sequence). Trimming took 4 bases from V and 5 from J, leaving 5 bases between them. The length of the CDR3 is 12 residues. The CDR3 DNA reads TGTGCCAGCAGTTCAGGGACCGGGGAGCTGTTTTTT. Its translation: CASSSGTGELFF.

As regards this clonotype: A much larger clone differs from this one at a single base, so this may be a read error. The chain carries TRBV20-1 and TRBJ1-6, with D possibly TRBD1 on 5 matching bases. Germline lookup yields CDR1 DFQATT and CDR2 SNEGSKA (reference sequence). This CDR3 comprises 13 residues. CDR3 nucleotide sequence: TGCAGTGCCAACGTCGGGGGAGCGTCACCCCCCCACTTT. Translation: CSANVGGASPPHF.

This clonotype was picked up a small number of times. V usage is TRBV6-1 and J usage is TRBJ2-2; tentatively, D is TRBD1 (7 bases). Germline V gene sequence: CDR1 MNHNS, CDR2 SASEGT. With 6 bases removed from V and 0 bases from J, the gap between germline ends came to 14 bases. The CDR3 runs to 16 residues. This chain's CDR3 is CASRSGGTANTGELFF. DNA for the CDR3: TGTGCCAGCAGGTCCGGAGGGACAGCGAACACCGGGGAGCTGTTTTTT.

The sample holds many counts of this clonotype. The CDR3 region has the DNA TGTGCCAGCAGTTCCCCGGGCGGAGACGGGGGCACCGGGGAGCTGTTTTTT. It specifies CASSSPGGDGGTGELFF. The V call is TRBV28, the J call TRBJ2-2; maybe TRBD2 (6 bases). Germline-derived CDR1 and CDR2 are MDHEN and SYDVKM. The CDR3 extends over 17 amino acids. Trimming cost V 4 bases and J 4 bases, with 19 bases left between them. Full variable domain (outside the CDR3, taken from reference TRBV28 and TRBJ2-2): DVKVTQSSRYLVKRTGEKVFLECVQDMDHENMFWYRQDPGLGLRLIYFSYDVKMKEKGDIPEGYSVSREKKERFSLILESASTNQTSMYLCASSSPGGDGGTGELFFGEGSRLTVL.

In its sample, this clonotype was seen many times. This chain joins TRBV11-2 and TRBJ2-5; TRBD2 matches at 11 bases. The CDR3 totals 19 residues. The germline gives CDR1 SGHAT, CDR2 FQNNGV. V lost 4 bases and J lost 2; bases outside the gene matches: 15. As DNA, the CDR3 is TGTGCCAGCAGCTACTCCGGGGCTAGCGGGAGGTACAGACAAGAGACCCAGTACTTC. This translates into CASSYSGASGRYRQETQYF.

In this sample, this clonotype turned up many times. This chain connects TRBV20-1 to TRBJ2-5; 10 bases line up with TRBD2. J was trimmed by 6 bases and V by 3 bases; bases with no gene match: 7. This CDR3 is built from 14 residues. Germline V gene lookup returns CDR1 DFQATT and CDR2 SNEGSKA (reference sequence). The CDR3 is CSARVSGRSQTQYF. The CDR3 region has the DNA TGCAGTGCTAGGGTTAGCGGGAGGTCGCAGACCCAGTACTTC.

This clonotype was detected ten times or more. The V gene is TRBV7-3, the J gene TRBJ2-1, with D perhaps TRBD2 (7 bases). CDR1 is SGHTA, CDR2 FQGTGA, per germline. The CDR3 extends over 18 amino acids. Trimming pared 5 bases from V and 5 bases from J, leaving 25 bases between. The chain's CDR3 is CASSRPEQGGTIHNEQFF. CDR3 DNA sequence: TGTGCCAGCAGCCGACCTGAACAGGGCGGGACTATCCACAATGAGCAGTTCTTC.

V and J are TRBV10-3 and TRBJ2-7; 7 bases line up with TRBD2. J was trimmed by 4 bases and V by 2 bases; bases with no gene match: 5. The CDR3 totals 14 residues. Germline loops: CDR1 ENHRY, CDR2 SYGVKD. The DNA of the CDR3 is TGTGCCATCAGTGAGCTGGGGGGGAGTTACGAGCAGTACTTC. Translation: CAISELGGSYEQYF.